This entry lists 3 T cell receptor beta chains sequenced from one sample in a study of T-cell reconstitution after alpha-beta-depleted transplantation in children. Unique molecular identifiers were used in preparing the TCRbeta library. A single record per CDR3 protein comes from TCRdb applying MiXCR to the PCR reads. This sample has about 98,000 distinct CDR3 sequences, with more than 20% found just once. Sequencing used PBMCs, obtained before TCRalphabeta/CD19-depleted stem cell transplant. The source of these receptors is a boy under 10 years old with acute lymphoblastic leukemia, due to receive a stem cell transplant.

This clonotype has more than one count but fewer than ten. This sequence joins TRBV6-5 and TRBJ2-5; D assignment may be TRBD1 or TRBD2 (6 bases each). V lost 4 bases, J lost 5 bases, and 11 bases lay in between. The CDR3 is 13 residues long. The germline V gene encodes CDR1 MNHEY and CDR2 SVGAGI. CDR3 DNA sequence: TGTGCCAGCAGTTTCGGAGGGGGTGAGACCCAGTACTTC. Its translation: CASSFGGGETQYF.

This clonotype appeared once. The rearrangement joins TRBV28 to TRBJ1-2; 10 bases align to TRBD1. The V gene's germline CDR1 is MDHEN and CDR2 SYDVKM. The trim removed 4 bases at V and 7 bases at J, leaving 6 bases unmatched. The CDR3 sequence is 14 residues long. The CDR3 sequence: CASSSPGQGGGYTF. In DNA form, the CDR3 reads TGTGCCAGCAGTTCCCCCGGACAGGGGGGTGGCTACACCTTC.

CDR3 sequence reads: CASSLEGRGTTSEQYF. CDR3 coding DNA: TGCGCCAGCAGCTTGGAAGGGCGGGGTACAACTTCCGAGCAGTACTTC. This rearrangement joins TRBV5-1 to TRBJ2-7, with a weak D call TRBD2 (6 bases). Trimming removed 0 bases from V and 6 bases from J, with 19 bases in between. This CDR3 has 16 residues. Germline V gene data show CDR1 as SGHRS and CDR2 as YFSETQ.